The following is a T cell receptor beta chain sequence with its context. Clones were sequenced by immunoSEQ multiplex PCR, and TCRdb holds only the in-frame ones, with some missing. This table has approximately 12,000 clones, around 94% appearing once. This entry comes from a study of control samples from healthy donors and cancer patients. Germline CDR1 and CDR2: SGDLS and YYNGEE. The V and J ends lost 4 bases and 5 bases respectively, with 15 bases between them. This CDR3 is 14 amino acids long. The sequenced material came from PBMCs. This clonotype originated in a man in his 70s with head and neck cancer. The genes are TRBV9 and TRBJ1-1; D perhaps matches TRBD1 (5 bases). CDR3 region: CASSPRYEGTEAFF. The CDR3 nucleotides are TGTGCCAGCAGCCCGCGATATGAGGGGACTGAAGCTTTCTTT.